Below are 18 T cell receptor beta chains sequenced from a single sample in a study of early T cells in non-severe SARS-CoV-2 infection. TCRdb analysed the 5' RACE reads with MiXCR anew, one entry per CDR3 protein. Here the sample spans about 17,000 distinct CDR3 sequences, around 5.6% being singletons. The sample was whole blood, taken at baseline. Source of these receptors: an adult who was a healthcare worker with PCR-confirmed SARS-CoV-2 infection or an uninfected control (not recorded which).

This clonotype was observed at least ten times. V is TRBV5-1 and J is TRBJ2-7; D is possibly TRBD1 or TRBD2 (5 bases each). The CDR3 extends over 14 amino acids. Trimming cost V 3 bases and J 6 bases, with 16 bases left between them. Germline loops: CDR1 SGHRS, CDR2 YFSETQ. The CDR3 here is CASSSDSRQSEQYF. DNA of the CDR3: TGCGCCAGCAGCTCGGACTCCCGACAGAGCGAGCAGTACTTC.

This clonotype was recorded only once. The rearrangement uses TRBV29-1 and TRBJ1-1; 7 bases are a match to TRBD1. The CDR3 spans 13 residues. From germline, CDR1 is SQVTM and CDR2 ANQGSEA. The V segment lost 6 bases and the J segment 1 base; nucleotides outside the gene matches: 5. In DNA, the CDR3 is TGCAGCGTAACGGGACAGCCGAACACTGAAGCTTTCTTT. It specifies CSVTGQPNTEAFF.

This clonotype is labeled as medium-sized. The chain has TRBV7-2 and TRBJ1-2; 7 bases agree with TRBD1. There are 14 residues in the CDR3. Germline V gene data show CDR1 as SGHTA and CDR2 as FQGNSA. V shed 6 bases and J 7 bases; nucleotides not matched to a gene: 11. In nucleotides, the CDR3 is TGTGCCAGCAGTTCCGACAGGGTTGTGGTTGGCTACACCTTC. This translates into CASSSDRVVVGYTF.

In this sample, this clonotype turned up many times. The V call is TRBV5-1, the J call TRBJ1-3; 8 bases map to TRBD1. The V segment lost 0 bases and the J segment 0 bases; nucleotides outside the gene matches: 5. CDR3 length: 17 residues. Germline V gene data show CDR1 as SGHRS and CDR2 as YFSETQ. CDR3 nucleotide sequence: TGCGCCAGCAGCTTGGTTCCAGGGGGCTCCTCTGGAAACACCATATATTTT. Amino acid sequence: CASSLVPGGSSGNTIYF.

J is TRBJ2-3 and V is TRBV4-3, with TRBD2 matching over 7 bases. The trim removed 4 bases at V and 0 bases at J, leaving 4 bases unmatched. The length of the CDR3 is 15 residues. Germline values: CDR1 LGHNA, CDR2 YSLEER. The CDR3 bases are TGCGCCAGCAGCCTTCGCGGGGGTAGCACAGATACGCAGTATTTT. Its protein product is CASSLRGGSTDTQYF.

By its share, this clonotype is medium-sized. The gene calls are TRBV4-1 and TRBJ2-3; D not resolved. Germline V gene data show CDR1 as MGHRA and CDR2 as YSYEKL. CDR3 length: 14 residues. With 0 bases removed from V and 2 bases from J, the gap between germline ends came to 6 bases. The DNA of the CDR3 is TGCGCCAGCAGCCAAGATACCAACACAGATACGCAGTATTTT. Translation gives CASSQDTNTDTQYF.

This clonotype is judged medium-sized (0.01 to 0.1%). The chain employs TRBV6-4 and TRBJ2-2; D gene unclear. The germline V and J ends were trimmed by 2 bases and 2 bases, with 6 bases remaining between them. Germline V gives CDR1 MRHNA, CDR2 SNTAGT. This CDR3 is 14 amino acids long. The CDR3 reads CASSDGDNTGELFF. The CDR3 DNA reads TGTGCCAGCAGTGACGGAGACAACACCGGGGAGCTGTTTTTT.

This clonotype has a handful of counts. V usage is TRBV6-5 and J usage is TRBJ1-2; D not resolved. The CDR3 sequence is 14 residues long. Germline V lookup: CDR1 MNHEY, CDR2 SVGAGI. The V and J ends lost 0 bases and 2 bases respectively, with 7 bases between them. As DNA, the CDR3 is TGTGCCAGCAGTTACTCGGGAGGAAACTATGGCTACACCTTC. It codes for CASSYSGGNYGYTF.

In its sample, this clonotype was seen many times. This rearrangement joins TRBV30 to TRBJ2-7, with a weak D call TRBD1 (5 bases). Trimming pared 2 bases from V and 2 bases from J, leaving 10 bases between. Per germline, CDR1 GTSNPN and CDR2 SVGIG (reference sequence). CDR3 length: 13 amino acids. The CDR3 bases are TGTGCCTGGAGTCCCGACAGAACCTACGAGCAGTACTTC. Its translation is CAWSPDRTYEQYF.

This clonotype has a count of ten or more. The CDR3 loop is CASSYLQMDEQFF. In nucleotides, the CDR3 is TGTGCCAGCAGTTACTTACAGATGGATGAGCAGTTCTTC. The chain carries TRBV6-5 and TRBJ2-1; no reliable D call. In germline, CDR1 is MNHEY, CDR2 SVGAGI. Trimming took 1 base from V and 8 from J, leaving 9 bases between them. The CDR3 is 13 amino acids.

The sample holds many counts of this clonotype. V gene TRBV19 combines with J gene TRBJ2-1; D is unclear. Germline loops: CDR1 LNHDA, CDR2 SQIVND (reference sequence). The CDR3 is 14 amino acids. V was pared by 7 bases and J by 6 bases, with 16 bases between. In nucleotides, the CDR3 is TGTGCCAGTACCCCGGCCATTCGGATCAATGAGCAGTTCTTC. This gives the protein CASTPAIRINEQFF.

The chain is built from TRBV2 and TRBJ2-7; 12 bases are a match to TRBD2. V lost 5 bases, J lost 4 bases, and 6 bases stayed unmatched. CDR3 length: 15 residues. CDR1 SNHLY and CDR2 FYNNEI come from the germline V gene. The CDR3 sequence: CASSPRLAGEYEQYF. The CDR3 nucleotides read TGTGCCAGCAGTCCCAGACTAGCGGGGGAATACGAGCAGTACTTC. Using reference TRBV2 and TRBJ2-7 for the parts outside the CDR3, the full variable domain is EPEVTQTPSHQVTQMGQEVILRCVPISNHLYFYWYRQILGQKVEFLVSFYNNEISEKSEIFDDQFSVERPDGSNFTLKIRSTKLEDSAMYFCASSPRLAGEYEQYFGPGTRLTVT.

This clonotype was seen at least ten times. The V gene is TRBV12-3 or TRBV12-4, the J gene TRBJ1-3, with 7 bases aligning to TRBD1. V gave up 6 bases and J gave up 5 bases; unmatched junction bases: 7. This CDR3 has 14 amino acids. The CDR3 here is CASSRQGQRNTIYF. The CDR3 DNA reads as TGTGCCAGCAGCCGACAGGGACAAAGAAACACCATATATTTT.

In this sample, this clonotype turned up a few times. The chain recombines TRBV27 with TRBJ2-7, with unresolved D. Germline V gene lookup returns CDR1 MNHEY and CDR2 SMNVEV (reference sequence). V gave up 5 bases and J gave up 0 bases, with 5 bases separating them. This CDR3 spans 12 amino acids. Written as DNA, the CDR3 is TGTGCCAGCAGTGGTTTCTCCTACGAGCAGTACTTC. Translating it yields CASSGFSYEQYF.

This clonotype was detected ten times or more. The V gene is TRBV7-6, the J gene TRBJ2-5; a possible D gene is TRBD2 (5 bases). The ends were cut back, 2 bases at V and 6 bases at J, with 7 bases in the middle. Per the germline V gene, CDR1 is SGHVS and CDR2 is FNYEAQ. CDR3 length: 12 amino acids. The DNA of the CDR3 is TGTGCCAGCAGCTTATGGAGGAAGACCCAGTACTTC. Protein product: CASSLWRKTQYF.

This clonotype was counted ten times or more. The J gene is TRBJ1-2, the V gene TRBV14; 7 positions match TRBD1. V dropped 4 bases and J dropped 4; count of bases not matched to a gene: 3. CDR3 size: 13 residues. CDR1 SGHDN and CDR2 FVKESK come from the germline V gene. CDR3 nucleotides: TGTGCCAGCAGCCGCGGGACAGCCTATGGCTACACCTTC. Amino acids: CASSRGTAYGYTF.

The table lists this clonotype with a few counts. The chain has TRBV11-2 and TRBJ1-5; 7 bases are a match to TRBD1. Germline values: CDR1 SGHAT, CDR2 FQNNGV. The CDR3 contains 14 residues. Unmatched junction bases numbered 5, after V lost 5 bases and J lost 4 bases. The DNA of the CDR3 is TGTGCCAGCAGCCTAGGGACAGTAAATCAGCCCCAGCATTTT. This gives the protein CASSLGTVNQPQHF.

This clonotype occurred many times. V and J are TRBV6-6 and TRBJ2-2, with D unclear. V lost 6 bases and J 4 bases, leaving 9 bases between the germline ends. CDR1 and CDR2 from the germline V gene are MNHNY and SVGAGI (reference sequence). This CDR3 contains 13 residues. This CDR3 is CASSADTTGELFF. CDR3 coding DNA: TGTGCCAGCAGCGCCGACACCACCGGGGAGCTGTTTTTT.